This is a list of T cell receptor beta chains from one sample in a study of T cells in localized non-small cell lung cancer. Clones were sequenced by immunoSEQ multiplex PCR, and TCRdb holds only the in-frame ones, with some missing. The data contain 50,000 to 75,000 clones, 70% to 90% of them singletons. The input for sequencing was peripheral blood, taken before any cancer treatment. The receptors come from a man aged 35 to 69 with stage I squamous cell lung carcinoma. CDR3s include the opening cysteine and the closing phenylalanine or tryptophan. The order of the fields is D gene, V gene, J gene, clone size, CDR3 protein, CDR3 DNA. The D gene is left open where the match is weak. Clone size is shown for a subset of rows, as once, few, many or a class of expanded clone.

D: TRBD2; V: TRBV6-5; J: TRBJ2-2; size: .; CDR3: CASTRLAGNTGELFF; DNA: TGTGCCAGCACTAGACTAGCGGGCAACACCGGGGAGCTGTTTTTT
D: TRBD2; V: TRBV29-1; J: TRBJ2-7; size: .; CDR3: CSVKGVGSGSSYEQYF; DNA: TGCAGCGTTAAAGGGGTTGGTAGCGGGAGTTCGTACGAGCAGTACTTC
D: .; V: TRBV6-5; J: TRBJ2-1; size: .; CDR3: CASSYSYSVPYNEQFF; DNA: TGTGCCAGCAGTTACTCGTATAGCGTCCCCTACAATGAGCAGTTCTTC
D: TRBD2; V: TRBV5-1; J: TRBJ2-3; size: .; CDR3: CASSPPLAGVEDTQYF; DNA: TGCGCCAGCAGCCCCCCACTAGCGGGAGTGGAAGATACGCAGTATTTT
D: .; V: TRBV9; J: TRBJ1-5; size: .; CDR3: CASSEDGQHNQPQHF; DNA: TGTGCCAGCAGTGAGGACGGTCAACACAATCAGCCCCAGCATTTT
D: .; V: TRBV30; J: TRBJ1-5; size: .; CDR3: CAWRKADDQPQHF; DNA: TGTGCCTGGAGAAAGGCCGATGATCAGCCCCAGCATTTT
D: .; V: TRBV5-4; J: TRBJ2-7; size: few; CDR3: CASSGPPNPYEQYF; DNA: TGTGCCAGCAGCGGGCCGCCGAACCCCTACGAGCAGTACTTC
D: .; V: TRBV15; J: TRBJ2-7; size: .; CDR3: CATSRAGGSSYEQYF; DNA: TGTGCCACCAGCAGAGCCGGCGGATCCTCCTACGAGCAGTACTTC
D: .; V: TRBV28; J: TRBJ2-5; size: .; CDR3: CASRLSGQETQYF; DNA: TGTGCCAGCAGGCTTAGCGGCCAAGAGACCCAGTACTTC
D: .; V: TRBV5-4; J: TRBJ2-7; size: .; CDR3: CASSLGVKRDSYEQYF; DNA: TGTGCCAGCAGCTTGGGGGTAAAGAGGGATTCCTACGAGCAGTACTTC
D: .; V: TRBV18; J: TRBJ2-7; size: .; CDR3: CASSPRSRDYEQYF; DNA: TGTGCCAGCTCACCCCGGAGCCGAGACTACGAGCAGTACTTC
D: .; V: TRBV7-2; J: TRBJ2-5; size: .; CDR3: CASTPTHGPETQYF; DNA: TGTGCCAGCACCCCGACTCACGGACCCGAGACCCAGTACTTC
D: .; V: TRBV19; J: TRBJ1-5; size: .; CDR3: CASRLSGTYNQPQHF; DNA: TGTGCCAGTAGGCTCAGCGGGACCTACAATCAGCCCCAGCATTTT
D: TRBD2; V: TRBV7-2; J: TRBJ2-3; size: .; CDR3: CASSKTSGRPTDTQYF; DNA: TGTGCCAGCAGTAAGACTAGCGGGAGACCCACAGATACGCAGTATTTT
D: TRBD1; V: TRBV19; J: TRBJ1-2; size: once; CDR3: CASRAGQGAGYGYTF; DNA: TGTGCCAGTAGAGCGGGACAGGGGGCCGGGTATGGCTACACCTTC
D: TRBD2; V: TRBV7-7; J: TRBJ2-2; size: .; CDR3: CASSQSGINTGELFF; DNA: TGTGCTAGCAGCCAGAGCGGGATAAACACCGGGGAGCTGTTTTTT
D: .; V: TRBV6-6; J: TRBJ2-1; size: few; CDR3: CASSYWGNEQFF; DNA: TGTGCCAGCAGTTACTGGGGGAATGAGCAGTTCTTC
D: .; V: TRBV30; J: TRBJ2-1; size: .; CDR3: CAWTGGTALEQFF; DNA: TGTGCCTGGACTGGAGGGACCGCCCTTGAGCAGTTCTTC
D: TRBD2; V: TRBV5-4; J: TRBJ2-5; size: .; CDR3: CASSLASGGEETQYF; DNA: TGTGCCAGCAGCTTGGCTAGCGGAGGGGAAGAGACCCAGTACTTC
D: .; V: TRBV9; J: TRBJ2-6; size: .; CDR3: CASSGVGANVLTF; DNA: TGTGCCAGCTCAGGGGTAGGGGCCAACGTCCTGACTTTC
D: .; V: TRBV9; J: TRBJ2-3; size: .; CDR3: CASSSEGGGSVTDTQYF; DNA: TGTGCCAGCAGCTCAGAAGGAGGGGGAAGCGTCACAGATACGCAGTATTTT
D: .; V: TRBV7-9; J: TRBJ2-3; size: .; CDR3: CASSSPHTDTQYF; DNA: TGTGCCAGCAGCTCTCCCCACACAGATACGCAGTATTTT
D: TRBD2; V: TRBV27; J: TRBJ2-1; size: .; CDR3: CASTRRLGTSTDDEQFF; DNA: TGTGCCAGCACCCGAAGACTTGGGACTAGCACTGACGATGAGCAGTTCTTC
D: .; V: TRBV19; J: TRBJ2-3; size: .; CDR3: CASSMSPNSDTQYF; DNA: TGTGCCAGTAGTATGAGCCCAAACTCAGATACGCAGTATTTT
D: .; V: TRBV19; J: TRBJ2-7; size: .; CDR3: CASSTSPPLQGEQYF; DNA: TGTGCCAGTAGTACCTCTCCACCACTCCAAGGGGAGCAGTACTTC
D: TRBD1; V: TRBV7-2; J: TRBJ2-3; size: .; CDR3: CASSPGQLTDTQYF; DNA: TGTGCCAGCAGCCCGGGACAGTTAACAGATACGCAGTATTTT
D: TRBD2; V: TRBV9; J: TRBJ2-3; size: .; CDR3: CASSAAWAGGRTDTQYF; DNA: TGTGCCAGCAGCGCGGCCTGGGCGGGGGGTCGCACAGATACGCAGTATTTT
D: .; V: TRBV28; J: TRBJ2-7; size: .; CDR3: CASSLIRATYEQYF; DNA: TGTGCCAGCAGTTTAATCAGGGCTACCTACGAGCAGTACTTC
D: .; V: TRBV5-1; J: TRBJ2-7; size: once; CDR3: CASSPRDPEQYF; DNA: TGCGCCAGCAGCCCGCGTGATCCCGAGCAGTACTTC
D: TRBD1; V: TRBV10-1; J: TRBJ2-7; size: .; CDR3: CASRAGTGPYEQYF; DNA: TGCGCCAGCAGGGCCGGGACAGGGCCCTACGAGCAGTACTTC
D: .; V: TRBV18; J: TRBJ1-2; size: .; CDR3: CASSPGSGGGYTF; DNA: TGTGCCAGCTCACCGGGGTCCGGAGGAGGCTACACCTTC
D: TRBD2; V: TRBV11-2; J: TRBJ2-7; size: .; CDR3: CASSLGSGRSEQYF; DNA: TGTGCCAGCAGCTTAGGTAGCGGGAGAAGCGAGCAGTACTTC
D: TRBD1; V: TRBV5-1; J: TRBJ1-2; size: .; CDR3: CASSLQTGGGGYTF; DNA: TGCGCCAGCAGCCTACAAACAGGGGGCGGAGGCTACACCTTC
D: TRBD2; V: TRBV13; J: TRBJ2-7; size: .; CDR3: CASSFATAGGPGEQYF; DNA: TGTGCCAGCAGCTTCGCCACGGCGGGAGGGCCCGGCGAGCAGTACTTC
D: .; V: TRBV6-4; J: TRBJ2-1; size: .; CDR3: CASSAGLPPYNEQFF; DNA: TGTGCCAGCAGTGCGGGCCTACCTCCTTACAATGAGCAGTTCTTC
D: .; V: TRBV6-5; J: TRBJ2-7; size: .; CDR3: CASRSGLSYEQYF; DNA: TGTGCCAGCAGGAGCGGACTCTCCTACGAGCAGTACTTC
D: .; V: TRBV6-1; J: TRBJ2-1; size: .; CDR3: CASRLAGRDEQFF; DNA: TGTGCCAGCAGGTTGGCAGGGCGGGATGAGCAGTTCTTC
D: .; V: TRBV7-3; J: TRBJ2-3; size: once; CDR3: CASSLIPRDTQYF; DNA: TGTGCCAGCAGCTTAATCCCTCGGGATACGCAGTATTTT
D: .; V: TRBV7-2; J: TRBJ2-5; size: .; CDR3: CASSFGAGQETQYF; DNA: TGTGCCAGCAGCTTTGGGGCGGGACAAGAGACCCAGTACTTC
D: TRBD2; V: TRBV27; J: TRBJ2-3; size: .; CDR3: CASSPSLADFTDTQYF; DNA: TGTGCCAGCAGCCCCTCCCTAGCGGATTTCACAGATACGCAGTATTTT
D: .; V: TRBV6-1; J: TRBJ1-1; size: .; CDR3: CASSEAGGIGTEAFF; DNA: TGTGCCAGCAGTGAAGCCGGGGGTATTGGGACTGAAGCTTTCTTT
D: .; V: TRBV20-1; J: TRBJ1-1; size: .; CDR3: CSASWDTEAFF; DNA: TGCAGTGCTAGTTGGGACACTGAAGCTTTCTTT
D: TRBD1; V: TRBV2; J: TRBJ1-5; size: .; CDR3: CASSEGEGGQPQHF; DNA: TGTGCCAGCAGTGAAGGGGAAGGGGGCCAGCCCCAGCATTTT
D: .; V: TRBV4-3; J: TRBJ1-5; size: .; CDR3: CASSQERDQPQHF; DNA: TGCGCCAGCAGCCAAGAAAGGGACCAGCCCCAGCATTTT
D: TRBD1; V: TRBV19; J: TRBJ2-7; size: .; CDR3: CASSPLGGPSYEQYF; DNA: TGTGCCAGTAGCCCGCTAGGGGGCCCCTCGTACGAGCAGTACTTC
D: .; V: TRBV4-1; J: TRBJ2-7; size: .; CDR3: CASSQPPGTAVYEQYF; DNA: TGCGCCAGCAGCCAACCCCCCGGGACGGCGGTCTACGAGCAGTACTTC
D: .; V: TRBV29-1; J: TRBJ1-2; size: once; CDR3: CSVEEGEGYTF; DNA: TGCAGCGTCGAGGAAGGGGAGGGCTACACCTTC
D: TRBD2; V: TRBV9; J: TRBJ2-1; size: .; CDR3: CASSVAGGSGGYNEQFF; DNA: TGTGCCAGCAGCGTAGCCGGCGGTAGCGGGGGCTACAATGAGCAGTTCTTC
D: TRBD1; V: TRBV10-2; J: TRBJ2-7; size: .; CDR3: CASSEPRDSQYF; DNA: TGCGCCAGCAGTGAGCCCCGGGACAGTCAGTACTTC
D: TRBD1; V: TRBV7-9; J: TRBJ2-2; size: .; CDR3: CASSLGQGADTGELFF; DNA: TGTGCCAGCAGCTTAGGTCAGGGGGCCGACACCGGGGAGCTGTTTTTT
D: .; V: TRBV5-1; J: TRBJ1-4; size: .; CDR3: CASGPMGTYNEKLFF; DNA: TGCGCCAGCGGTCCGATGGGGACTTATAATGAAAAACTGTTTTTT